This section outlines one T cell receptor beta chain sequence together with its context. Its antigen is unidentified. This record belongs to a study of breast tumors, draining lymph nodes, adjacent tissues. TCRdb independently ran MiXCR on the multiplex PCR reads; one entry per CDR3 protein. This table has over 35,000 distinct CDR3 sequences, roughly 36% appearing once. Germline V gene data show CDR1 as WNHNN and CDR2 as SYGVQD (reference sequence). This CDR3 comprises 15 residues. After removal of 5 bases from V and 8 bases from J, the junction contained 12 bases not matched to a gene. Overall study results and limits: Luminal-like breast cancer showed significantly higher tumor–nontumor repertoire similarity than basal-like.

The sequencing input was breast tumor tissue. The rearrangement joins TRBV10-1 to TRBJ2-1, with 7 nucleotides matching TRBD1. The source is a female donor with breast cancer. Some clones in this sample may be carry-over from other donors' samples. The CDR3 protein is CASSSRSGQYDEQFF. The CDR3 nucleotides read TGCGCCAGCAGTTCTCGCTCGGGACAGTACGATGAGCAGTTCTTC.